The 3 T cell receptor beta chains in this list originate from one sample, sequenced in a study of blood T cell repertoires in COVID-19. Measured with immunoSEQ multiplex PCR; TCRdb has only the in-frame clones, and not every one. The table lists fewer than 40,000 clones, around 89% of them singletons. The sample comprised peripheral blood. These receptors were taken from a woman between 40 and 50 years old with active or convalescent COVID-19.

The genes are TRBV5-6 and TRBJ2-7, with 8 nucleotides matching TRBD1. V lost 4 bases to trimming and J lost 9 bases; unmatched junction nucleotides: 12. The CDR3 runs 14 residues. The germline gives CDR1 SGHDT, CDR2 YYEEEE. The CDR3 loop is CASSPGQGKVGQYF. CDR3 nucleotides: TGTGCCAGCAGCCCCGGACAGGGAAAGGTTGGGCAGTACTTC.

The chain employs TRBV3-1 (or the pseudogene TRBV3-2) and TRBJ2-5; D possibly corresponds to TRBD2 (5 bases). The CDR3 length is 15 residues. CDR1 and CDR2 from the germline V gene are LGHDT and YNNKEL (reference sequence). With 4 bases removed from V and 4 bases from J, the gap between germline ends came to 16 bases. The CDR3 protein is CASSLGPPGGETQYF. In nucleotides, the CDR3 is TGTGCCAGCAGCCTCGGACCCCCCGGAGGAGAGACCCAGTACTTC.

The V call is TRBV5-1, the J call TRBJ2-2; TRBD1 agrees at 7 bases. CDR1 and CDR2 from the germline V gene are SGHRS and YFSETQ. V was clipped by 5 bases and J by 1 base; unmatched bases: 2. The CDR3 covers 14 residues. CDR3: CASRGQLNTGELFF. In DNA, the CDR3 is TGCGCCAGCAGGGGACAGTTGAACACCGGGGAGCTGTTTTTT.